This T cell receptor (beta chain) originates from a study of blood T cell repertoires in COVID-19. The V end was cut by 1 base, the J end by 4 bases, with 15 bases between. Per germline, CDR1 SGHRS and CDR2 YFSETQ. The CDR3 is 17 residues long. Clones were read by immunoSEQ multiplex PCR, and TCRdb kept only the in-frame ones, dropping some. Of over 200,000 clones listed, 84% are singletons. Sequencing was carried out using PBMCs or T cells enriched from blood (not recorded which). This clonotype was sampled from a man in his fifties or sixties who had recovered from COVID-19. This sequence joins TRBV5-1 and TRBJ1-6; D perhaps matches TRBD1 (5 bases). The chain's CDR3 is CASSLRGGDIYNSPLHF. CDR3 nucleotides: TGCGCCAGCAGCTTGAGGGGAGGAGATATATATAATTCACCCCTCCACTTT.